The 20 T cell receptor beta chains below come from one sample, sequenced in a study of identical twins. TCRdb passed the 5' RACE reads through MiXCR, listing each CDR3 protein once. The table has about 340,000 distinct CDR3 sequences, 10% to 15% seen once. The same data also went into a second study, on yellow fever vaccine responses in identical twins.

Sequencing input: CD8+ T cells sorted from blood. Source of these receptors: a woman aged 18-29 years in good health.

J is TRBJ2-3 and V is TRBV7-3; 10 bases agree with TRBD2. Germline values: CDR1 SGHTA, CDR2 FQGTGA. The V gene end was trimmed by 5 bases and the J gene end by 2 bases; junction bases not matched to a gene: 4. The CDR3 length is 15 residues. The CDR3 bases are TGTGCCAGCAGCCCGACTAGCGGGTTCACAGATACGCAGTATTTT. It encodes CASSPTSGFTDTQYF.

This clonotype was detected a few times. V usage is TRBV7-6 and J usage is TRBJ1-1, with D maybe TRBD1 (5 bases). From germline, CDR1 is SGHVS and CDR2 FNYEAQ. V dropped 3 bases and J dropped 3 bases, with 17 bases sitting between them. The CDR3 runs to 16 residues. The CDR3 sequence: CASSFPAAGSYTEAFF. The CDR3 DNA follows: TGTGCCAGCAGCTTCCCCGCCGCAGGGAGTTACACTGAAGCTTTCTTT.

At least ten counts were recorded for this clonotype. V is TRBV27 and J is TRBJ1-2, with 9 bases identical to TRBD1. The V gene's germline CDR1 is MNHEY and CDR2 SMNVEV (reference sequence). The CDR3 is 15 amino acids. Germline trimming cut 4 bases from V and 3 bases from J; bases unmatched to any gene: 6. CDR3 amino acids: CASSSRDRAYYGYTF. The CDR3 DNA sequence: TGTGCCAGCAGTTCCCGGGACAGGGCGTACTATGGCTACACCTTC.

This clonotype has a handful of counts. The genes are TRBV3-1 and TRBJ2-6; 13 bases agree with TRBD2. J was trimmed by 2 bases and V by 0 bases; bases with no gene match: 1. The CDR3 consists of 18 residues. Germline CDR1 reads LGHDT; CDR2 reads YNNKEL (reference sequence). CDR3 amino acids: CASSQELAGGPGANVLTF. The CDR3 nucleotides read TGTGCCAGCAGCCAAGAACTAGCGGGGGGGCCTGGGGCCAACGTCCTGACTTTC.

The gene calls are TRBV12-3 or TRBV12-4 and TRBJ1-2, with D unresolved. Trimming cost V 2 bases and J 3 bases, with 13 bases left between them. The CDR3 runs to 15 residues. CDR3 in DNA: TGTGCCAGCAGTTTATTTGTGAGGGATTACTATGGCTACACCTTC. This translates into CASSLFVRDYYGYTF.

This clonotype was picked up a small number of times. The CDR3 DNA follows: TGTGCCAGCAGTTTAGCCGGACTAGCCGGGGAGCTGTTTTTT. Its translation is CASSLAGLAGELFF. This rearrangement joins TRBV12-3 or TRBV12-4 to TRBJ2-2; 7 bases line up with TRBD2. The CDR3 has 14 residues. V gave up 0 bases and J gave up 6 bases; unmatched junction bases: 1.

The J gene is TRBJ2-1, the V gene TRBV27; no firm D call. V lost 3 bases and J lost 12, with 9 bases in between. Germline assignment: CDR1 MNHEY and CDR2 SMNVEV (reference sequence). The length of the CDR3 is 11 residues. The CDR3 DNA follows: TGTGCCAGCAGTTTTGGGCTGCGGCAGTTCTTC. Encoded protein: CASSFGLRQFF.

This clonotype was detected only a few times. The CDR3 DNA is TGTGCCAGCAGCTTTTACCTAGCGGGGGGGAGATCCACAGATACGCAGTATTTT. It yields the protein CASSFYLAGGRSTDTQYF. The V and J genes are TRBV5-6 and TRBJ2-3, with 12 positions matching TRBD2. The junction had 9 bases not matched to a gene; V was cut back by 2 bases and J by 2 bases. The CDR3 contains 18 residues. Germline V gene data show CDR1 as SGHDT and CDR2 as YYEEEE.

The CDR3, as DNA: TGTGCCAGCAGTTACTCGCCAGGGGGACAACACGAGCAGTACTTC. The encoded protein is CASSYSPGGQHEQYF. V and J are TRBV6-5 and TRBJ2-7; TRBD1 agrees at 7 bases. V shed 0 bases and J 5 bases; nucleotides not matched to a gene: 7. The CDR3 loop spans 15 amino acids. The germline V gene has CDR1 MNHEY and CDR2 SVGAGI.

The chain is built from TRBV28 and TRBJ2-1, with 8 nucleotides matching TRBD2. J gave up 0 bases and V 1 base, and 11 bases lay outside the gene matches. Germline-derived CDR1 and CDR2 are MDHEN and SYDVKM. This CDR3 is built from 19 residues. This chain's CDR3 is CASSLFEATSASSYNEQFF. The CDR3 DNA reads as TGTGCCAGCAGTTTATTCGAGGCGACTAGCGCGAGCTCCTACAATGAGCAGTTCTTC.

This clonotype occurred many times. The chain uses TRBV12-3 or TRBV12-4 and TRBJ2-1, with a weak D call TRBD1 (5 bases). Trimming left V 7 bases short and J 9 bases short, with 19 bases between. CDR3 length: 14 amino acids. The DNA of the CDR3 is TGTGCCAGCACACATGGGGCTAGATTGGGTGAGCAGTTCTTC. It encodes CASTHGARLGEQFF.

V gene TRBV5-1 combines with J gene TRBJ2-2, with 8 nucleotides matching TRBD1. Germline V CDR1 and CDR2: SGHRS, YFSETQ. V lost 4 bases, J lost 2 bases, and 7 bases stayed unmatched. The CDR3 has 16 amino acids. In nucleotides, the CDR3 is TGCGCCAGCAGCATGCCGGGACAGGTTAACACCGGGGAGCTGTTTTTT. Amino acids: CASSMPGQVNTGELFF.

This clonotype has just a few counts. The chain uses TRBV5-4 and TRBJ2-2; D remains ambiguous. The V end lost 1 base, the J end lost 2 bases, and 12 bases lay between the germline ends. Germline V lookup: CDR1 SGHNT, CDR2 YYREEE (reference sequence). The CDR3 totals 16 residues. CDR3 loop: CASSLKVALNTGELFF. CDR3 bases: TGTGCCAGCAGCTTGAAGGTTGCCCTCAACACCGGGGAGCTGTTTTTT. Combining the CDR3 with reference TRBV5-4 and TRBJ2-2 gives the whole variable domain ETGVTQSPTHLIKTRGQQVTLRCSSQSGHNTVSWYQQALGQGPQFIFQYYREEENGRGNFPPRFSGLQFPNYSSELNVNALELDDSALYLCASSLKVALNTGELFFGEGSRLTVL.

V is TRBV28 and J is TRBJ1-4; D remains ambiguous. V was shortened by 5 bases and J by 5 bases, with 9 bases between the two germline ends. The CDR3 is made up of 13 amino acids. Germline V lookup: CDR1 MDHEN, CDR2 SYDVKM. In DNA form, the CDR3 reads TGTGCCAGCAGTCTCGGGATGAATGAAAAACTGTTTTTT. Translated, it gives CASSLGMNEKLFF.

This clonotype was detected many times. This chain uses TRBV12-3 or TRBV12-4 with TRBJ2-1; the match to TRBD1 covers 7 bases. The CDR3 has 13 amino acids. J gave up 9 bases and V 3 bases, and 5 bases lay outside the gene matches. Here the CDR3 DNA reads TGTGCCAGCAGTTTCGACAGGGTTCCTGAGCAGTTCTTC. Protein product: CASSFDRVPEQFF.

The CDR3 DNA sequence: TGTGCCAGCAGGCGGGAGGGAGATACGCAGTATTTT. Its translation: CASRREGDTQYF. The chain combines TRBV12-3 or TRBV12-4 with TRBJ2-3, with 9 bases identical to TRBD2. The V and J ends lost 6 bases and 5 bases, in that order; junction bases with no gene match: 0. The CDR3 is made up of 12 amino acids.

J is TRBJ2-1 and V is TRBV11-3; TRBD1 matches at 7 bases. Germline V gene sequence: CDR1 SGHNT, CDR2 YENEEA. Germline trimming cut 5 bases from V and 4 bases from J; bases unmatched to any gene: 8. The CDR3 totals 15 residues. CDR3 in DNA: TGTGCCAGCAGCACTAGGACAGGAATTTACAATGAGCAGTTCTTC. Translation: CASSTRTGIYNEQFF.

The V and J genes are TRBV4-1 and TRBJ1-1; D is undetermined. Trimming removed 2 bases at V and 0 bases at J, with 7 bases between. The CDR3 length is 14 residues. Per germline, CDR1 MGHRA and CDR2 YSYEKL. The CDR3 sequence: CASSQSFMNTEAFF. The DNA for the CDR3 is TGCGCCAGCAGCCAAAGCTTCATGAACACTGAAGCTTTCTTT.

This clonotype came up a few times. Here the CDR3 reads CATSGGEDAKNIQYF. CDR3 bases: TGTGCCACCAGTGGTGGGGAGGACGCCAAAAACATTCAGTACTTC. The gene calls are TRBV15 and TRBJ2-4; D may be TRBD2 (6 bases). CDR1 is LNHNV and CDR2 is YYDKDF in the germline V gene (reference sequence). V was cut by 6 bases and J by 1 base, with 13 bases left in between. The CDR3 has 15 residues.

In this sample, this clonotype turned up a few times. The gene calls are TRBV7-9 and TRBJ2-5; 7 nucleotides agree with TRBD1. V dropped 5 bases and J dropped 5; count of bases not matched to a gene: 14. CDR3 length equals 16 residues. CDR1 SEHNR and CDR2 FQNEAQ come from the germline V gene (reference sequence). The CDR3 region is CASSQDAQRGRETQYF. CDR3 nucleotide sequence: TGTGCCAGCAGCCAAGATGCTCAAAGGGGGCGGGAGACCCAGTACTTC.